What follows describes a single TCR beta chain. Seattle-derived patients entered the study during active infection and were followed longitudinally. These data belong to a study of blood T cell repertoires in COVID-19. Study as a whole: Specimens from acute and convalescent COVID-19 originated in the United States, Italy and Spain. The analysed material was cDNA or gDNA that came from T cells, B-cell-depleted T cells, or PBMCs.

Original analysis: Estimation of nucleated cell counts was performed using reference gene primer amplification. Produced via immunoSEQ multiplex PCR; TCRdb's table is partial and in-frame only. D and trimming were read from the DNA, whereas the V and J calls and clone size are those reported in that table. Of over 250,000 clones listed, over 70% are singletons. Trimming removed 0 bases at V and 9 bases at J, with 9 bases between. Germline V CDR1 and CDR2: LNHDA, SQIVND (reference sequence). This CDR3 region has 13 residues. This sequence joins TRBV19 and TRBJ1-5; D is unclear. The material sequenced was peripheral blood. The origin of this receptor is a woman aged 65 to 85 with COVID-19, enrolled during active disease. This chain's CDR3 is CASSIDRERPQHF. The CDR3 DNA reads TGTGCCAGTAGTATAGATCGGGAGAGGCCCCAGCATTTT.